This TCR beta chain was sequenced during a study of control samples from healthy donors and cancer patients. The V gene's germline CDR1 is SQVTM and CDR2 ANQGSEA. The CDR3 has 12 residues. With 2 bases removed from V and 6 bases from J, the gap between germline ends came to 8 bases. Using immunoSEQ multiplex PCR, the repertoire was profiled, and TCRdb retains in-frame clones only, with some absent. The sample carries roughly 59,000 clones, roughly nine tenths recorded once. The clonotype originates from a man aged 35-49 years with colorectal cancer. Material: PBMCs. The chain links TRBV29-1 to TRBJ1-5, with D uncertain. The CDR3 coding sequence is TGCAGCGTTGAAACGCCGCCTCAGCCCCAGCATTTT. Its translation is CSVETPPQPQHF.